This T cell receptor beta chain was sequenced for a study of cytomegalovirus exposure and HLA in healthy donors. Study results and limitations: According to reports, the classifier identified cytomegalovirus status with high specificity and sensitivity.

Libraries were prepared by immunoSEQ multiplex PCR; TCRdb keeps only in-frame clonotypes and omits some of them. The sample holds about 68,000 clones, approximately 91% seen once. A word on this clone: Its antigen is not known.

These donors were members of the roughly 120-subject validation cohort, a group separate from the roughly 670-subject first cohort. This TCR was recovered from a man between 18 and 29 years old in good health and CMV-seronegative. Material: PBMCs.

DNA for the CDR3: TGTGCCAGCGCAACCGGGACAGGGTACAATGAGCAGTTCTTC. Translation: CASATGTGYNEQFF. The rearrangement uses TRBV19 and TRBJ2-1, with 9 bases lining up with TRBD1. The CDR3 consists of 14 residues. V lost 9 bases, J lost 4 bases, and 7 bases stayed unmatched. In germline, CDR1 is LNHDA, CDR2 SQIVND (reference sequence).